These T cell receptor beta chains were read from a single sample in a study of early T cells in non-severe SARS-CoV-2 infection. TCRdb independently ran MiXCR on the 5' RACE reads; one entry per CDR3 protein. In the table there are about 64,000 distinct CDR3 sequences, about an eighth of which are singletons. Material for sequencing was whole blood. These receptors were collected from an adult who was a healthcare worker with PCR-confirmed SARS-CoV-2 infection or an uninfected control (not recorded which). The CDR3 runs from the conserved cysteine through the conserved F or W. Each record gives: clone size, CDR3 length, D gene, V gene, J gene, CDR3 DNA, CDR3 protein. A D gene is named only where the DNA matches it firmly. Clone size is shown for a subset of rows, as once, few, many or a class of expanded clone.

many,15,TRBD2,TRBV5-1,TRBJ2-1,TGCGCCAGCAGCTTGACTAGCGGGACCTACAATGAGCAGTTCTTC,CASSLTSGTYNEQFF
many,15,NA,TRBV9,TRBJ2-1,TGTGCCAGCAGCGTAGCGGGGGCAACTTACAATGAGCAGTTCTTC,CASSVAGATYNEQFF
NA,14,NA,TRBV19,TRBJ1-5,TGTGCCAGCGAACAACAGGGTGGCAATCAGCCCCAGCATTTT,CASEQQGGNQPQHF
few,15,NA,TRBV9,TRBJ1-4,TGTGCCAGCAGCCCGCGACAGGCAACTAATGAAAAACTGTTTTTT,CASSPRQATNEKLFF
few,13,TRBD1,TRBV6-2/TRBV6-3,TRBJ1-1,TGTGCCAGCAGATTACAGGGGGTCTCTGAAGCTTTCTTT,CASRLQGVSEAFF
many,15,TRBD1,TRBV12-5,TRBJ2-7,TGTGCTAGTGGTTCACCCACCGGACAGGGGTTCGAGCAGTACTTC,CASGSPTGQGFEQYF
NA,15,TRBD2,TRBV2,TRBJ2-2,TGTGCCAGCAAGGCACTAGCGGGGAACACCGGGGAGCTGTTTTTT,CASKALAGNTGELFF
NA,13,NA,TRBV7-9,TRBJ2-3,TGTGCCAGCAGCCCATCCAGGGGTGATACGCAGTATTTT,CASSPSRGDTQYF
NA,15,NA,TRBV12-5,TRBJ2-3,TGTGCTAGTGCCCAGCAGGGGACGGGCAAAGATACGCAGTATTTT,CASAQQGTGKDTQYF
NA,15,NA,TRBV9,TRBJ2-7,TGTGCCAGCAGCGTAGATGTGGGGTACTACTACGAGCAGTACTTC,CASSVDVGYYYEQYF
few,15,NA,TRBV19,TRBJ1-5,TGTGCCAGTAGTATTCTGCCAGGTGGCAATCAGCCCCAGCATTTT,CASSILPGGNQPQHF
NA,14,NA,TRBV24-1,TRBJ2-2,TGTGCCACCAGTGACCCTCGGGGGAGCGGGGAGCTGTTTTTT,CATSDPRGSGELFF
many,11,NA,TRBV12-5,TRBJ2-1,TGTGCTAGTGGTTTTCTGAATGAGCAGTTCTTC,CASGFLNEQFF
NA,16,TRBD2,TRBV19,TRBJ2-3,TGTGCCAGTAGTGCTCTCCTGGGGGGACTAACAGATACGCAGTATTTT,CASSALLGGLTDTQYF
NA,13,NA,TRBV19,TRBJ2-7,TGTGCCAGTAGACCACCGAGCTCCTACGAGCAGTACTTC,CASRPPSSYEQYF
NA,14,NA,TRBV15,TRBJ2-1,TGTGCCACCAGCAGCTGGGGTTCCTACAATGAGCAGTTCTTC,CATSSWGSYNEQFF
many,14,NA,TRBV4-1,TRBJ1-1,TGCGCCAGCAGCCAAGATGGAGTAAACACTGAAGCTTTCTTT,CASSQDGVNTEAFF
NA,22,TRBD2,TRBV10-1,TRBJ2-1,TGCGCCAGCAGTGACTCGTTGGCAGGGGGAGGACTAGCGGGGAATTCCTACAATGAGCAGTTCTTC,CASSDSLAGGGLAGNSYNEQFF
few,12,NA,TRBV7-6,TRBJ1-1,TGTGCCAGCAGCTCAGGGATGCCTGAAGCTTTCTTT,CASSSGMPEAFF
few,13,TRBD2,TRBV29-1,TRBJ2-1,TGCAGCGTTCGGGAGGGGAGGTACAATGAGCAGTTCTTC,CSVREGRYNEQFF
few,16,TRBD2,TRBV5-1,TRBJ2-3,TGCGCCAGCAGCTCGGGACTAGCGGGTAGCACAGATACGCAGTATTTT,CASSSGLAGSTDTQYF
many,14,NA,TRBV3-1,TRBJ2-4,TGTGCCAGCATGGACCGTTTGGCCAAAAACATTCAGTACTTC,CASMDRLAKNIQYF
NA,14,NA,TRBV20-1,TRBJ2-7,TGCAGTGCTAGACGCGGGGCAGGGGGCTACGAGCAGTACTTC,CSARRGAGGYEQYF
many,19,TRBD1,TRBV6-6,TRBJ1-2,TGTGCCAGCAGTTACATCGGCGGGACAGGGGGCAGACCGGGCTATGGCTACACCTTC,CASSYIGGTGGRPGYGYTF
NA,12,NA,TRBV20-1,TRBJ2-7,TGCAGTGCCGATCGTGACACCTACGAGCAGTACTTC,CSADRDTYEQYF
NA,16,NA,TRBV6-6,TRBJ1-6,TGTGCCAGCAGTTACCCGAGGGCAGGGGTCGGTTCACCCCTCCACTTT,CASSYPRAGVGSPLHF
few,14,NA,TRBV20-1,TRBJ2-6,TGCAGTGCTAGAAAGAGCTCTGGGGCCAACGTCCTGACTTTC,CSARKSSGANVLTF
few,17,NA,TRBV4-1,TRBJ2-3,TGCGCCAGCAGCCAAGATGGGGCGGGGGCCGCGGCGGATACGCAGTATTTT,CASSQDGAGAAADTQYF
few,14,NA,TRBV12-3/TRBV12-4,TRBJ2-1,TGTGCCAGCAGCTCCGGGGAATCCTACAATGAGCAGTTCTTC,CASSSGESYNEQFF
few,16,NA,TRBV11-2,TRBJ2-1,TGTGCCAGCAGCTTACTGGGACTGAGCTCCTACAATGAGCAGTTCTTC,CASSLLGLSSYNEQFF
NA,11,NA,TRBV30,TRBJ1-2,TGTGCCTGGAGTATATTGCAGCACCACACCTTC,CAWSILQHHTF
NA,14,NA,TRBV7-9,TRBJ2-3,TGTGCCAGCAGCTTAGGACCCCGAACAGATACGCAGTATTTT,CASSLGPRTDTQYF
NA,18,TRBD2,TRBV20-1,TRBJ2-7,TGCAGTGCTTCATCCGCCGTGGGGCGGCGGGGGGGATCCTACGAGCAGTACTTC,CSASSAVGRRGGSYEQYF
NA,15,NA,TRBV7-2,TRBJ2-2,TGTGCCAGCAGCCTTGACCCCACGAACACCGGGGAGCTGTTTTTT,CASSLDPTNTGELFF
few,14,TRBD1,TRBV9,TRBJ1-2,TGTGCCAGCAGCGGGACAGGGGGAGTCTATGGCTACACCTTC,CASSGTGGVYGYTF
many,14,TRBD2,TRBV7-6,TRBJ2-3,TGTGCCAGCAGCGTGGCTAGCGGCCTCAGTACGCAGTATTTT,CASSVASGLSTQYF
few,15,NA,TRBV4-1,TRBJ1-1,TGCGCCAGCAGCCAAGATGCGCAGTTGAACACTGAAGCTTTCTTT,CASSQDAQLNTEAFF
many,14,NA,TRBV20-1,TRBJ2-1,TGCAGTGCTAGGAGGGCCCGCGTATACAATGAGCAGTTCTTC,CSARRARVYNEQFF
many,15,NA,TRBV12-3/TRBV12-4,TRBJ2-7,TGTGCCAGCAGTTGGGCGGGACGTTCCTCCTACGAGCAGTACTTC,CASSWAGRSSYEQYF
few,16,NA,TRBV11-3,TRBJ2-1,TGTGCCAGCAGCTTAGGGTTTGCCCCGACCTACAATGAGCAGTTCTTC,CASSLGFAPTYNEQFF
NA,14,NA,TRBV6-5,TRBJ2-4,TGTGCCAGCAGCGTGGGGACACGCAAAAACATTCAGTACTTC,CASSVGTRKNIQYF
many,14,NA,TRBV5-1,TRBJ1-6,TGCGCCAGCAGCCTTGACAGAAGGAATTCACCCCTCCACTTT,CASSLDRRNSPLHF
NA,14,NA,TRBV19,TRBJ1-5,TGTGCCAGTTACGGAGCAGGGAACGCTCAGCCCCAGCATTTT,CASYGAGNAQPQHF
many,11,NA,TRBV3-1,TRBJ1-1,TGTGCCAGCAGGGGAGCGGAGCAAGCTTTCTTT,CASRGAEQAFF
NA,18,NA,TRBV4-2,TRBJ1-3,TGTGCCAGCAGCCAAGATCGGCAGGCTACACTGACTGGAAACACCATATATTTT,CASSQDRQATLTGNTIYF
few,14,TRBD1,TRBV12-3/TRBV12-4,TRBJ1-1,TGTGCCAGCAGTCCCGGGACAGGAAACACTGAAGCTTTCTTT,CASSPGTGNTEAFF
many,16,TRBD2,TRBV7-9,TRBJ2-3,TGTGCCAGCAGCTTCCCCCAGCGGGAGTACACAGATACGCAGTATTTT,CASSFPQREYTDTQYF
NA,16,TRBD1,TRBV7-9,TRBJ1-1,TGTGCCAGCAGGGCCGGGACAGAAAAAACCGACACTGAAGCTTTCTTT,CASRAGTEKTDTEAFF
NA,14,TRBD1,TRBV2,TRBJ2-5,TGTGCCACCGCAATTGACAGGGCCCAAGAGACCCAGTACTTC,CATAIDRAQETQYF
many,14,NA,TRBV29-1,TRBJ1-1,TGCAGCGTTGAAGTAGACAGGAGGTGGACTGAAGCTTTCTTT,CSVEVDRRWTEAFF
few,15,NA,TRBV29-1,TRBJ2-3,TGCAGCGTTGAAGAGGGGGGACGGATCGCAGATACGCAGTATTTT,CSVEEGGRIADTQYF
NA,16,NA,TRBV3-1,TRBJ2-3,TGTGCCAGCAGCCCAATGTACGGGACCACCACAGATACGCAGTATTTT,CASSPMYGTTTDTQYF
NA,14,NA,TRBV20-1,TRBJ2-3,TGCAGTGCTACCGGACAACCCGGAACAGATACGCAGTATTTT,CSATGQPGTDTQYF
few,14,NA,TRBV20-1,TRBJ1-2,TGCAGTGCCCCCTCACCAGGGTTTAGCTATGGCTACACCTTC,CSAPSPGFSYGYTF